The following is a T cell receptor beta chain sequence with its context. Antigen specificity is unknown. TCRdb called the 5' RACE reads again in MiXCR, with one record for every CDR3 protein. The sample includes some 320,000 distinct CDR3 sequences, about a sixth of them seen just once. The CDR3 loop spans 16 amino acids. CDR1 MNHEY and CDR2 SMNVEV come from the germline V gene (reference sequence). The J segment lost 4 bases and the V segment lost 5 bases, leaving 6 bases of the junction unmatched. The data were obtained in a study of T-cell memory formation after mild COVID-19. Study summary: TCR clusters were mostly confined to one donor each. The study's findings and limits: The authors left the SARS-CoV-2 specificity of second-wave clones peaking on day 37 unconfirmed.

Sequenced material: PBMCs or a T cell subset sorted from them (not recorded which). The chain is built from TRBV27 and TRBJ2-2; 11 bases agree with TRBD2. This receptor was identified in a man younger than 35 who had mild COVID-19 (a few samples of this study predate the infection). Cell type and time point are not known. CDR3 sequence reads: CASSMTSGAPTGELFF. CDR3 coding DNA: TGTGCCAGCAGTATGACTAGCGGGGCTCCCACCGGGGAGCTGTTTTTT.